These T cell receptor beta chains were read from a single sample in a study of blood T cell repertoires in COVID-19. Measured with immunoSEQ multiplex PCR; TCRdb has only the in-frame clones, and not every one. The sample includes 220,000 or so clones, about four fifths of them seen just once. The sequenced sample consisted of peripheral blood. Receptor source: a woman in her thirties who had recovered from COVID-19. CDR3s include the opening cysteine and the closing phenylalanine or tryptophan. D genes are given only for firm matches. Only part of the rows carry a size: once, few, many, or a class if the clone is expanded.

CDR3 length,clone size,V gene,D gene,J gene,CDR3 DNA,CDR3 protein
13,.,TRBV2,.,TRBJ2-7,TGTGCCAGCAGTGGGAGCGGTCCCTACGAGCAGTACTTC,CASSGSGPYEQYF
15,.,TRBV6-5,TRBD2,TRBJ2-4,TGTGCCAGCAGTCTTCTAGCGGGATCCAAAAACATTCAGTACTTC,CASSLLAGSKNIQYF
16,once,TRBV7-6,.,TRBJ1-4,TGTGCCAGCAGCTTATTTGGAGGTGCAACTAATGAAAAACTGTTTTTT,CASSLFGGATNEKLFF
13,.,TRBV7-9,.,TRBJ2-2,TGTGCCAGCATTTGGAATGAGGGCGGGGAGCTGTTTTTT,CASIWNEGGELFF
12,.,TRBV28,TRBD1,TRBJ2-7,TGTGCCACGAACAGGGGCGGTTACGAGCAGTACTTC,CATNRGGYEQYF
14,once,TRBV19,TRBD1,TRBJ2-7,TGTGCCAGTAGTCCCGGGACAGACGACTACGAGCAGTACTTC,CASSPGTDDYEQYF
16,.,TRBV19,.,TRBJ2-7,TGTGCCAGTAGCGAATTACAGGCTGGAAGCACCTACGAGCAGTACTTC,CASSELQAGSTYEQYF
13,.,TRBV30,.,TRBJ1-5,TGTGCCTGGGCCCTGAGGGGGAATCAGCCCCAGCATTTT,CAWALRGNQPQHF
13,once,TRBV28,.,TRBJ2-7,TGTGCCAGCAGTCCTCCCCCGTCCTACGAGCAGTACTTC,CASSPPPSYEQYF
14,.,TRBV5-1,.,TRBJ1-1,TGCGCCAGCAGCTTGGAAGGGGTGAACACTGAAGCTTTCTTT,CASSLEGVNTEAFF
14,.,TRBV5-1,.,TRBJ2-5,TGCGCCAGCAGCCCTGGGGGGACCAGAGAGACCCAGTACTTC,CASSPGGTRETQYF
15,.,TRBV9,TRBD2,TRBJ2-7,TGTGCCAGCAGCGTAGGGGGACTAGCGAGCTACGAGCAGTACTTC,CASSVGGLASYEQYF
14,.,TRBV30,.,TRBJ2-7,TGTGCCTGGAGTTCGGGGATTGTATCCTACGAGCAGTACTTC,CAWSSGIVSYEQYF
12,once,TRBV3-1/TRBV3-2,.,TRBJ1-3,TGTGCCAGCAGCCAAGCCGGGGACACCATATATTTT,CASSQAGDTIYF
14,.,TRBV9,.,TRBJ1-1,TGTGCCAGCAGCGCCCTCGACAGGACCACTGAAGCTTTCTTT,CASSALDRTTEAFF